A selection of T cell receptor beta chains follows, all from one sample in a study of molecular identifiers for immune sequencing clone quantification. A single record per CDR3 protein comes from TCRdb applying MiXCR to the PCR reads. This sample has 490,000 or so distinct CDR3 sequences, with roughly 26% found just once. Sequencing was performed on naive CD8+ T cells from blood, with Jurkat cell RNA spiked in. Every receptor here comes from a human donor in good health. Some libraries in this study had Jurkat cell RNA spiked in. CDR3s include the opening cysteine and the closing phenylalanine or tryptophan. Fields, in order: D gene, clone size, J gene, V gene, CDR3 DNA, CDR3 protein. D genes are given only for firm matches. Part of the rows lack a size; the others show once, few, many or a class for expanded clones.

D gene: -; clone size: few; J gene: TRBJ2-7; V gene: TRBV12-3/TRBV12-4; CDR3 DNA: TGTGCCAGCAGCGCCCACAGCAACCCGTACGAGCAGTACTTC; CDR3 protein: CASSAHSNPYEQYF
D gene: TRBD1; clone size: many; J gene: TRBJ2-2; V gene: TRBV7-9; CDR3 DNA: TGTGCCAAAACAGGGGACACCGGGGAGCTGTTTTTT; CDR3 protein: CAKTGDTGELFF
D gene: TRBD1; clone size: many; J gene: TRBJ2-7; V gene: TRBV12-3/TRBV12-4; CDR3 DNA: TGTGCCAGCAGTTTGGACAGGGGCTATTACGAGCAGTACTTC; CDR3 protein: CASSLDRGYYEQYF
D gene: -; clone size: many; J gene: TRBJ1-5; V gene: TRBV5-6; CDR3 DNA: TGTGCCAGCAGCTTAACAGGGAGGGATCAGCCCCAGCATTTT; CDR3 protein: CASSLTGRDQPQHF
D gene: -; clone size: few; J gene: TRBJ2-5; V gene: TRBV6-5; CDR3 DNA: TGTGCCAGCAGTTACAGGGAATCCAAGGAGACCCAGTACTTC; CDR3 protein: CASSYRESKETQYF
D gene: -; clone size: few; J gene: TRBJ2-7; V gene: TRBV7-9; CDR3 DNA: TGTGCCAGCAGCTCTCCGACCCAAGGAATCTACGAGCAGTACTTC; CDR3 protein: CASSSPTQGIYEQYF
D gene: TRBD1; clone size: many; J gene: TRBJ2-1; V gene: TRBV5-1; CDR3 DNA: TGCGCCAGCAGCTTTAGACAGGGGCTGGACAATGAGCAGTTCTTC; CDR3 protein: CASSFRQGLDNEQFF
D gene: TRBD1; clone size: -; J gene: TRBJ2-7; V gene: TRBV13; CDR3 DNA: TGTGCCAGCAGCTCAATATCCGGGACAGTCTACGAGCAGTACTTC; CDR3 protein: CASSSISGTVYEQYF
D gene: -; clone size: -; J gene: TRBJ2-3; V gene: TRBV13; CDR3 DNA: TGTGCCAGCAGCCATACTAACGGGGAATATACTAGCACAGATACGCAGTATTTT; CDR3 protein: CASSHTNGEYTSTDTQYF
D gene: TRBD1; clone size: few; J gene: TRBJ2-4; V gene: TRBV7-9; CDR3 DNA: TGTGCCAGCAGCTTTTCGACAGGGGGCGGCATTCAGTACTTC; CDR3 protein: CASSFSTGGGIQYF
D gene: -; clone size: -; J gene: TRBJ2-7; V gene: TRBV11-2; CDR3 DNA: TGTGCCAGCAGCTTTTCTGCGATCGAGCAGTACTTC; CDR3 protein: CASSFSAIEQYF
D gene: -; clone size: -; J gene: TRBJ1-1; V gene: TRBV7-2; CDR3 DNA: TGTGCCAGCAGCTTATTGGACGGGGGATACACTGTAGCTTTCTTT; CDR3 protein: CASSLLDGGYTVAFF
D gene: -; clone size: many; J gene: TRBJ1-4; V gene: TRBV29-1; CDR3 DNA: TGCAGCGTTGTAGGGACCCAAGCGGGAAAACTGTTTTTT; CDR3 protein: CSVVGTQAGKLFF
D gene: -; clone size: -; J gene: TRBJ1-1; V gene: TRBV12-3/TRBV12-4; CDR3 DNA: TGTGCCAGCACCCCCGGGGGGGAAGCTTTCTTT; CDR3 protein: CASTPGGEAFF
D gene: -; clone size: few; J gene: TRBJ2-7; V gene: TRBV5-6; CDR3 DNA: TGTGCCAGCAGAGCTCTGGGACCAACCTACGAGCAGTACTTC; CDR3 protein: CASRALGPTYEQYF
D gene: -; clone size: -; J gene: TRBJ2-7; V gene: TRBV28; CDR3 DNA: TGTGCCGGCCTAGGTTTGATGGGCCCCGTCTACGAGCAGTACTTC; CDR3 protein: CAGLGLMGPVYEQYF
D gene: TRBD2; clone size: -; J gene: TRBJ2-7; V gene: TRBV29-1; CDR3 DNA: TGCAGCGCCCTGGGGAGGGGTAGCTCCTACGAGCAGTACTTC; CDR3 protein: CSALGRGSSYEQYF
D gene: -; clone size: many; J gene: TRBJ2-5; V gene: TRBV12-3/TRBV12-4; CDR3 DNA: TGTGCCAGCAGCTTAGGGGGGCTCGAGACCCAGTACTTC; CDR3 protein: CASSLGGLETQYF
D gene: TRBD1; clone size: -; J gene: TRBJ1-2; V gene: TRBV2; CDR3 DNA: TGTGCCAGCAGTGAAGGGACAGGGGGCCATGGCTACACCTTC; CDR3 protein: CASSEGTGGHGYTF
D gene: -; clone size: -; J gene: TRBJ2-2; V gene: TRBV7-9; CDR3 DNA: TGTGCCAGCAGCTTGGTATTGGGGCACACCGGGGAGCTGTTTTTT; CDR3 protein: CASSLVLGHTGELFF
D gene: TRBD2; clone size: -; J gene: TRBJ2-7; V gene: TRBV7-9; CDR3 DNA: TGTGCCAGCGGCCATACTAGCGGTAGATCCTACGAGCAGTACTTC; CDR3 protein: CASGHTSGRSYEQYF
D gene: TRBD2; clone size: few; J gene: TRBJ2-1; V gene: TRBV20-1; CDR3 DNA: TGCAGTGCCCGATGGCGGCTAGCGGGAGTCTACAATGAGCAGTTCTTC; CDR3 protein: CSARWRLAGVYNEQFF
D gene: TRBD2; clone size: many; J gene: TRBJ2-1; V gene: TRBV5-4; CDR3 DNA: TGTGCCAGCAGCTTGGAGGGACTAGCGGGACTGTCCAATGAGCAGTTCTTC; CDR3 protein: CASSLEGLAGLSNEQFF